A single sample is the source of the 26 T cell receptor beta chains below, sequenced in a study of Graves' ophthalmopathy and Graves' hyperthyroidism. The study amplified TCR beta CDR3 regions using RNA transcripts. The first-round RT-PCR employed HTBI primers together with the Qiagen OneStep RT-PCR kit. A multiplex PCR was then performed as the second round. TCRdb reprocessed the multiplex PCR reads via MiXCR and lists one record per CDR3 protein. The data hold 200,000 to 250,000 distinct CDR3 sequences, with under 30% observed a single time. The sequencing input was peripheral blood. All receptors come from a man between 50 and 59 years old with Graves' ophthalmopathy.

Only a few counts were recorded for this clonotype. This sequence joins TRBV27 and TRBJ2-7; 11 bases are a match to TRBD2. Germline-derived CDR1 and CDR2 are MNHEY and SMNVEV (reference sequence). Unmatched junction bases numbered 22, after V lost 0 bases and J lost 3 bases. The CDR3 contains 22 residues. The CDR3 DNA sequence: TGTGCCAGCAGTTTATCGACCCGCCGAACTAGCGGGAGTGAGGTAGGGTTCTACGAGCAGTACTTC. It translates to CASSLSTRRTSGSEVGFYEQYF.

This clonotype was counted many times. The CDR3 DNA reads as TGTGCCAGCAGCCCCTTCGGAGGGAGGACAGAGACCCAGTACTTC. This translates into CASSPFGGRTETQYF. The gene calls are TRBV5-8 and TRBJ2-5; D may be TRBD2 (6 bases). From germline, CDR1 is SGHTS and CDR2 YDEGEE. This CDR3 spans 15 amino acids. Trimming left V 4 bases short and J 4 bases short, with 17 bases between.

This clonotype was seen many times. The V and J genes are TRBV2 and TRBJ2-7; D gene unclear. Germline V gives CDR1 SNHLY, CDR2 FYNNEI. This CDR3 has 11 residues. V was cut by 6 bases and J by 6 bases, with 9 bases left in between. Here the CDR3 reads CASRPDSEQYF. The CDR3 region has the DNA TGTGCCAGCAGGCCCGATAGCGAGCAGTACTTC.

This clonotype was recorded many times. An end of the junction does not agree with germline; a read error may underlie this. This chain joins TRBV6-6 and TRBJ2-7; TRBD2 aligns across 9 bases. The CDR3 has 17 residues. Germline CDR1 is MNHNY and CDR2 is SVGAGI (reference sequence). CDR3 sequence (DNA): TGTGCCAGCAGATACTCGAAGTTCGCGGGAGGGAGGCTCGAGCAGTACTTC. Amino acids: CASRYSKFAGGRLEQYF.

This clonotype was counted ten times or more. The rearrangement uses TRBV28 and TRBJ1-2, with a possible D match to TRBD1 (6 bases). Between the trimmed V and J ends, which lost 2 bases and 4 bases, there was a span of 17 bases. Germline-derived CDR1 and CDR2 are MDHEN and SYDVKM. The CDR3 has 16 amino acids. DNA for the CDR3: TGTGCCAGCAGTTTAAGGGAAGCCGGGACAATCTATGGCTACACCTTC. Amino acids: CASSLREAGTIYGYTF.

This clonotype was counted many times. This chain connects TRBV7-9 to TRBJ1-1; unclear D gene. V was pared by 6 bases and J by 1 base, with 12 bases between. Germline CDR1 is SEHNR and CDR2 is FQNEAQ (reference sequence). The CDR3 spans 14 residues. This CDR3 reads CASRSDARNTEAFF. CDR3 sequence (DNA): TGTGCCAGCAGGTCGGACGCCCGGAACACTGAAGCTTTCTTT.

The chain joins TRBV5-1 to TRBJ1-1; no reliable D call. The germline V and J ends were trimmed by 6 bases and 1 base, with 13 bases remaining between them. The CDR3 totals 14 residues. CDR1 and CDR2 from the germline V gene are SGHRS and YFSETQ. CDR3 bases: TGCGCCAGCAAAATATGGACCGGGAACACTGAAGCTTTCTTT. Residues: CASKIWTGNTEAFF.

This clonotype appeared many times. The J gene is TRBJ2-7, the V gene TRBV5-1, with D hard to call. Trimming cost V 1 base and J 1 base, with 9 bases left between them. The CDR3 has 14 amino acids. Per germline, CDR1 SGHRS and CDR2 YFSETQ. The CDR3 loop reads CASSLLASSYEQYF. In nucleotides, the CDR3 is TGCGCCAGCAGCTTGTTGGCTTCGTCCTACGAGCAGTACTTC.

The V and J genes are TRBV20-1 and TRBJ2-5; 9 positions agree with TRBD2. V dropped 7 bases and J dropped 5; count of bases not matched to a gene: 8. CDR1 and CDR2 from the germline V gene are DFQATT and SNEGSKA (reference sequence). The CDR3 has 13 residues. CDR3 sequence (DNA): TGCAGTGGGAGTAGCGGGAGTGGGGAGACCCAGTACTTC. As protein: CSGSSGSGETQYF.

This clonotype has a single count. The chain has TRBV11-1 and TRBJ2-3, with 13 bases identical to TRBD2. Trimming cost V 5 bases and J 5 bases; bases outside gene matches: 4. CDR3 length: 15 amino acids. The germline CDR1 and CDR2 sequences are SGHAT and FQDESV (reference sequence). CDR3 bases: TGTGCCAGCAGCCGGACTAGCGGGAGTGTAGATACGCAGTATTTT. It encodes CASSRTSGSVDTQYF.

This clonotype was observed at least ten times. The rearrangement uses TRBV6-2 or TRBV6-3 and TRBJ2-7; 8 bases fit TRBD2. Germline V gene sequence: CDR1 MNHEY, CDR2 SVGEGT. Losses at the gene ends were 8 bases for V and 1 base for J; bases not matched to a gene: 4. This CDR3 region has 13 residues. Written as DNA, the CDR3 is TGTGCCAGCGAGCGGGGGACTTCCTACGAGCAGTACTTC. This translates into CASERGTSYEQYF.

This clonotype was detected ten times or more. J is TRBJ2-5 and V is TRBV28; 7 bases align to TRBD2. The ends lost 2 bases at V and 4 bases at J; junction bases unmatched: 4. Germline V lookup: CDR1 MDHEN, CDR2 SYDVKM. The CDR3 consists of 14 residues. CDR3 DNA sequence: TGTGCCAGCAGTTTAAGAGGGAGGGGAGAGACCCAGTACTTC. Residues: CASSLRGRGETQYF.

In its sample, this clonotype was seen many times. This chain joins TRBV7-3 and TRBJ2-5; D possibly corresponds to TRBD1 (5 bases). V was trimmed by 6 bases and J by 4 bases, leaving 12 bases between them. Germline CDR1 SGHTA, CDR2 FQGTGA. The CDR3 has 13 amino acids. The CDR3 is CASSSNQGETQYF. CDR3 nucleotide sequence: TGTGCCAGCAGTTCGAACCAGGGAGAGACCCAGTACTTC.

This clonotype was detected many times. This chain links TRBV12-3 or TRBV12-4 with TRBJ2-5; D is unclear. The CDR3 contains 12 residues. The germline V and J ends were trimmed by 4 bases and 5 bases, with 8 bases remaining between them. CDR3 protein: CASSSSTETQYF. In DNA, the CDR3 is TGTGCCAGCAGTTCCTCGACGGAGACCCAGTACTTC.

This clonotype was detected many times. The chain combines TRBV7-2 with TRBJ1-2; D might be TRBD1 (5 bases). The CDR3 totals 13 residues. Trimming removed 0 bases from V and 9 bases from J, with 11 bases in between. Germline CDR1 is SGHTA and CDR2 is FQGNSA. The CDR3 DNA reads TGTGCCAGCAGCTTAGCCAGGGCCCCAAGCTACACCTTC. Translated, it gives CASSLARAPSYTF.

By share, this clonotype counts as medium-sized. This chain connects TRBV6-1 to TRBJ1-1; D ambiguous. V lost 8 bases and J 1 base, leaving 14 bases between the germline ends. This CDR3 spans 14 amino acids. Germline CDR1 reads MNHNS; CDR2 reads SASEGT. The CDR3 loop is CASDWPWSNTEAFF. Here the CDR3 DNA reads TGTGCCAGCGATTGGCCCTGGTCGAACACTGAAGCTTTCTTT.

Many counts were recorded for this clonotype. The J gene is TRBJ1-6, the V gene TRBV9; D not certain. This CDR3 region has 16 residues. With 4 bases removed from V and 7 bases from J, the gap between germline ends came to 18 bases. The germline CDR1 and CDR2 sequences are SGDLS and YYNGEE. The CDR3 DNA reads TGTGCCAGCAGCCCCCTCGCTGGAGTGTTAAATTCACCCCTCCACTTT. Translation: CASSPLAGVLNSPLHF.

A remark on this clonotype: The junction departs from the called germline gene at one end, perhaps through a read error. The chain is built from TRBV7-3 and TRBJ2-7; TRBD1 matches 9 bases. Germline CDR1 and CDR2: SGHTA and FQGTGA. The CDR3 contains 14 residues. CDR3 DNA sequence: TGTGCCAACAGCATAACAGGGGGCTTCGACGAGCAGTACTTC. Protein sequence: CANSITGGFDEQYF.

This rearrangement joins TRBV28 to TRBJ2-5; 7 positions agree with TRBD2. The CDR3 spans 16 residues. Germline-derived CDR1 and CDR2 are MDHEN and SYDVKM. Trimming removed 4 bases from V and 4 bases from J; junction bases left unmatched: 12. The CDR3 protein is CASSSSIGGSSETQYF. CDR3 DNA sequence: TGTGCCAGCAGTTCGTCTATTGGCGGGAGTTCAGAGACCCAGTACTTC. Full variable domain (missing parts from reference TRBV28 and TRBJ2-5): DVKVTQSSRYLVKRTGEKVFLECVQDMDHENMFWYRQDPGLGLRLIYFSYDVKMKEKGDIPEGYSVSREKKERFSLILESASTNQTSMYLCASSSSIGGSSETQYFGPGTRLLVL.

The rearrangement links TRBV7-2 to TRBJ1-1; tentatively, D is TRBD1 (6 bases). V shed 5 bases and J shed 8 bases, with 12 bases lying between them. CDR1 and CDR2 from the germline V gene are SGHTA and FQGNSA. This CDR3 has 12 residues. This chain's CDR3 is CASSVDRREAFF. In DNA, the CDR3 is TGTGCCAGCAGCGTAGACAGGAGAGAAGCTTTCTTT.

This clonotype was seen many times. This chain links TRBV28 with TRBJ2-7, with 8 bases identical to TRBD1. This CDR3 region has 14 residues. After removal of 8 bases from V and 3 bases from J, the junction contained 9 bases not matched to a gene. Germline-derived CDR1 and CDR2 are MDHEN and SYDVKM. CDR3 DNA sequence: TGTGCCAGCTCTACCGGGACAGGAGGCTACGAGCAGTACTTC. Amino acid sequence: CASSTGTGGYEQYF.

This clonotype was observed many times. The CDR3 loop is CASSQDSGQGLPETQYF. The CDR3 DNA is TGTGCCAGCAGCCAAGACTCCGGACAGGGGCTACCAGAGACCCAGTACTTC. The chain couples TRBV14 to TRBJ2-5; 9 nucleotides match TRBD1. Germline V lookup: CDR1 SGHDN, CDR2 FVKESK. This CDR3 has 17 amino acids. J lost 4 bases, V lost 0 bases, and 9 bases had no gene match.

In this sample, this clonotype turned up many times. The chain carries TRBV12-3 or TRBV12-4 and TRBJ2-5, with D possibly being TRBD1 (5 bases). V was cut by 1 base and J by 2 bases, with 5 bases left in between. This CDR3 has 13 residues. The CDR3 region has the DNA TGTGCCAGCAGTTTAGGACAGCAAGAGACCCAGTACTTC. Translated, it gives CASSLGQQETQYF.

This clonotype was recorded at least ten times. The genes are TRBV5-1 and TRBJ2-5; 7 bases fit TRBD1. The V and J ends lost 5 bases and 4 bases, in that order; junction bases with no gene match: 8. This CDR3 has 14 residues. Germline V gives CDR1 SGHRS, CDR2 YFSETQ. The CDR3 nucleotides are TGCGCCAGCAGTTCCACAGGGGCGACAGAGACCCAGTACTTC. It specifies CASSSTGATETQYF.

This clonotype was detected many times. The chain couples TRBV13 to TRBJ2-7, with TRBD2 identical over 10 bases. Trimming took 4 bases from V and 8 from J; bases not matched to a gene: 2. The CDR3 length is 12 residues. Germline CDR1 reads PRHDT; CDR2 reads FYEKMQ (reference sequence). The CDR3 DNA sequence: TGTGCCAGCAGCTGGACTAGCGGACAGCAGTACTTC. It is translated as CASSWTSGQQYF.

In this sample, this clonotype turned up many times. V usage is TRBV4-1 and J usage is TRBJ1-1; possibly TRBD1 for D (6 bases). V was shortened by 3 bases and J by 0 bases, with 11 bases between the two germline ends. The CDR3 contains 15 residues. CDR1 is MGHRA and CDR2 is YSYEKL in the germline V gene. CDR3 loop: CASSHSTGMNTEAFF. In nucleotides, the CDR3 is TGCGCCAGCAGCCACAGCACAGGGATGAACACTGAAGCTTTCTTT.